Here is one TCR beta chain with its context. This sample is drawn from a study of shared clonotypes between healthy human individuals. The CDR3 is 15 amino acids. CDR1 is SGHTA and CDR2 is FQGNSA in the germline V gene. Trimming cost V 1 base and J 7 bases, with 17 bases left between them. Sequencing used immunoSEQ multiplex PCR; TCRdb keeps in-frame clones, though not all of them. The table includes some 2,100,000 clones, approximately 94% detected once. V and J are TRBV7-2 and TRBJ2-7; D is perhaps TRBD1 (5 bases). Sample: naive CD4+ T cells sorted from blood. Specified subset: CD45RA+ positively selected. The source is a man aged 18 to 30 in good health. The CDR3 protein is CASSLGPRGSGEQYF. The CDR3 nucleotides are TGTGCCAGCAGCTTAGGGCCTAGGGGTTCAGGTGAGCAGTACTTC.